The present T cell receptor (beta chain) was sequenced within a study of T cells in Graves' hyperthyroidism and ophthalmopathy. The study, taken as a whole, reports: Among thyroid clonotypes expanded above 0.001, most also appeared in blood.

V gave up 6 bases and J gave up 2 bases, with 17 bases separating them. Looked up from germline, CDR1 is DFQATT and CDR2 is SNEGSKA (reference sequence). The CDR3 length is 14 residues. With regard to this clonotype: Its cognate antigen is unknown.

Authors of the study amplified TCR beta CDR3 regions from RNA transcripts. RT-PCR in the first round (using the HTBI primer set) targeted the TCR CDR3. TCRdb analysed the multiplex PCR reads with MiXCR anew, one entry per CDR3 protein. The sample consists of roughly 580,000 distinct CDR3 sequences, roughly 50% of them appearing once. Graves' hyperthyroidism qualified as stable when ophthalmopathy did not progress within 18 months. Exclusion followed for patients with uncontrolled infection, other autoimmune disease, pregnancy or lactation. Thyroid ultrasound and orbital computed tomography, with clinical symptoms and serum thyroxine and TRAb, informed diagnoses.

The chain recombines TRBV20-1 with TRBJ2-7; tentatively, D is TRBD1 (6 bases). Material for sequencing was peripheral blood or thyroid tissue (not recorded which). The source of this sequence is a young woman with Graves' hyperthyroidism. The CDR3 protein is CSARSGTRAYEQYF. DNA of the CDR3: TGCAGTGCCAGATCCGGGACACGGGCCTACGAGCAGTACTTC.